This is a list of T cell receptor beta chains from one sample in a study of shared clonotypes between healthy human individuals. Libraries were prepared by immunoSEQ multiplex PCR; TCRdb keeps only in-frame clonotypes and omits some of them. The sample has about 2 million clones; about 95% are singletons. The material sequenced was naive CD8+ T cells sorted from blood. The origin of the receptors is a man younger than 35 in good health. Both conserved end residues are part of each CDR3. The D gene is left open where the match is weak. Clone sizes are given selectively: once, few, many, or a class where the clone is expanded.

j_call,v_call,d_call,clone_size,cdr3_nt,cdr3_aa
TRBJ2-1,TRBV5-5,TRBD2,NA,TGTGCCAGCAGCTTCTCGGGAGGTGAGCAGTTCTTC,CASSFSGGEQFF
TRBJ2-5,TRBV5-4,TRBD2,once,TGTGCCAGCTCCTCTAGCGGGGGCATCGAGACCCAGTACTTC,CASSSSGGIETQYF
TRBJ2-7,TRBV6-6,TRBD2,NA,TGTGCCAGCAGTTACGAACTAGCGGGGATCGAGCAGTACTTC,CASSYELAGIEQYF
TRBJ2-1,TRBV7-9,TRBD2,NA,TGTGCCAGCAGCTCGACGTCAACTAGCGGGAGGTACAATGAGCAGTTCTTC,CASSSTSTSGRYNEQFF
TRBJ2-7,TRBV19,NA,NA,TGTGCCAGTAGTATCCCCCGGGACGGAAGCTACGAGCAGTACTTC,CASSIPRDGSYEQYF
TRBJ2-7,TRBV28,NA,NA,TGTGCCAGCAGTTTACCGGGGGCAGACGAGCAGTACTTC,CASSLPGADEQYF
TRBJ2-3,TRBV28,TRBD2,NA,TGTGCCAGCAGTCTCTTCGGACTAGCGGGGGGGCTGTATACGCAGTATTTT,CASSLFGLAGGLYTQYF
TRBJ2-2,TRBV7-9,TRBD2,NA,TGTGCCAGCAGCGAAGGCGGGGGGAGCACCGGGGAGCTGTTTTTT,CASSEGGGSTGELFF
TRBJ2-2,TRBV7-9,NA,once,TGTGCCAGCAGCTTAGAGGAATCTGTGCGCAGAACCGGGGAGCTGTTTTTT,CASSLEESVRRTGELFF
TRBJ2-1,TRBV7-6,NA,NA,TGTGCCAGCAGCTTAGAATTAGCGGCTTACAATGAGCAGTTCTTC,CASSLELAAYNEQFF
TRBJ2-3,TRBV9,NA,once,TGTGCCAGCAGCGTCGGAGGGGCCCCCCACACAGATACGCAGTATTTT,CASSVGGAPHTDTQYF
TRBJ2-1,TRBV29-1,TRBD2,NA,TGCAGCTCCCTGGTAGCGGGGGGACCTGAGCAGTTCTTC,CSSLVAGGPEQFF
TRBJ2-1,TRBV4-1,NA,NA,TGCGCCAGCAGCCGGGAGCCACCAGGGGCCCACAATGAGCAGTTCTTC,CASSREPPGAHNEQFF
TRBJ2-2,TRBV14,NA,NA,TGTGCCAGCAGCCTTCTGGGAGGCTTGACCGGGGAGCTGTTTTTT,CASSLLGGLTGELFF
TRBJ1-2,TRBV9,NA,NA,TGTGCCAGCAGCGTAGAGGCCGAAAACTATGGCTACACCTTC,CASSVEAENYGYTF
TRBJ1-1,TRBV11-2,NA,NA,TGTGCCAGCAGCTTAGGTGTGAACACTGAAGCTTTCTTT,CASSLGVNTEAFF
TRBJ2-7,TRBV10-3,NA,NA,TGTGCCATCAGTGGTTCGACTATATACTACGAGCAGTACTTC,CAISGSTIYYEQYF
TRBJ2-5,TRBV5-1,NA,NA,TGCGCCAGCCAAGCTTATCCAGGTTCTGAGACCCAGTACTTC,CASQAYPGSETQYF
TRBJ2-1,TRBV9,TRBD2,NA,TGTGCCAGCAGCTGGGGGAGCGGGAACAATGAGCAGTTCTTC,CASSWGSGNNEQFF
TRBJ2-1,TRBV30,TRBD2,NA,TGTGCCTGGACGCCCGGGGGGGATGAGCAGTTCTTC,CAWTPGGDEQFF
TRBJ2-7,TRBV2,TRBD2,NA,TGTGCCAGCGCCATCGGGCGGGGGGAGAACGAGCAGTACTTC,CASAIGRGENEQYF
TRBJ2-6,TRBV29-1,NA,NA,TGCAGCGTTGTGATTAGCGGAGTGAGCTCTGGGGCCAACGTCCTGACTTTC,CSVVISGVSSGANVLTF
TRBJ1-6,TRBV21-1,NA,few,TGTGCCGCCTCGAGAAGGGATTCACCCCTCCACTTT,CAASRRDSPLHF
TRBJ2-2,TRBV28,NA,once,TGTGCCAGCAGTCTCATCGGGCCTACCGGGGAGCTGTTTTTT,CASSLIGPTGELFF
TRBJ2-1,TRBV27,NA,NA,TGTGCCAGCAGTCAGGAGCGGTCCCTCGGCTATGAGCAGTTCTTC,CASSQERSLGYEQFF
TRBJ2-1,TRBV1,NA,NA,TGCACCAGCAGACGAGGGGGACTAAATTACAATGAGCAGTTCTTC,CTSRRGGLNYNEQFF
TRBJ2-7,TRBV5-1,NA,NA,TGCGCCAGCAGCCTAGGGGGGGAGCAGTACTTC,CASSLGGEQYF
TRBJ1-3,TRBV28,TRBD1,NA,TGTGCCAGCAGTTCCATACCCTCGGACAGGTTCAGAAACACCATATATTTT,CASSSIPSDRFRNTIYF
TRBJ2-5,TRBV7-2,TRBD2,NA,TGTGCCAGCAGCTTATTGGCTAGCGGGACGAATCGGGAGACCCAGTACTTC,CASSLLASGTNRETQYF
TRBJ1-5,TRBV6-1,NA,NA,TGTGCCAGCAGTGACCTGAGGGGGGAGTTTAAAAGCAACAATCAGCCCCAGCATTTT,CASSDLRGEFKSNNQPQHF
TRBJ2-7,TRBV6-5,TRBD1,NA,TGTGCCAGCAGTTACTCCGGGGACAGGGCCTACGAGCAGTACTTC,CASSYSGDRAYEQYF
TRBJ1-2,TRBV6-5,NA,NA,TGTGCCAGCACTCCTAGGACGGAACCGTATGGCTACACCTTC,CASTPRTEPYGYTF
TRBJ2-5,TRBV11-2,TRBD1,NA,TGTGCCAGCAGCTGGGGAACCGGACAGGGGAGGACAGAGACCCAGTACTTC,CASSWGTGQGRTETQYF
TRBJ1-1,TRBV7-2,NA,NA,TGTGCCAGCAGCTTGGAGCCGGAGGAGGTCTTT,CASSLEPEEVF
TRBJ2-1,TRBV7-2,NA,NA,TGTGCCAGCAGCTTAGTTCGGGGGCCCTACAATGAGCAGTTCTTC,CASSLVRGPYNEQFF
TRBJ1-3,TRBV28,TRBD1,NA,TGTGCCGGACAGGGCTCTTCTGGAAACACCATATATTTT,CAGQGSSGNTIYF
TRBJ2-7,TRBV27,NA,NA,TGTGCCAGCAGTTTGTTTCAGGAAGCCTACGAGCAGTACTTC,CASSLFQEAYEQYF
TRBJ1-2,TRBV27,NA,NA,TGTGCCAGCAGTTTTGACAGCGGCTATGGCTACACCTTC,CASSFDSGYGYTF
TRBJ2-5,TRBV11-2,TRBD1,NA,TGTGCCAGCAGCGCAGCAGACAGGGATCCTATGGAGACCCAGTACTTC,CASSAADRDPMETQYF
TRBJ1-2,TRBV11-2,TRBD1,NA,TGTGCCAGCAGCTTAGGGCTGACAGGGGGCCGATATGGCTACACCTTC,CASSLGLTGGRYGYTF
TRBJ2-2,TRBV27,NA,NA,TGTGCCAGCAGTCCCTCTAAGGGACCAGACACCGGGGAGCTGTTTTTT,CASSPSKGPDTGELFF
TRBJ1-6,TRBV27,TRBD1,NA,TGTGCCAGCAGTCGCCAGGGGGTTAATTCACCCCTCCACTTT,CASSRQGVNSPLHF
TRBJ2-7,TRBV7-2,NA,NA,TGTGCCAGCAGCTTAGGATGGGACGAGCAGTACTTC,CASSLGWDEQYF
TRBJ1-1,TRBV4-1,NA,NA,TGCGCCAGCAGCCAAGATGTGGAGGATACTGAAGCTTTCTTT,CASSQDVEDTEAFF
TRBJ1-1,TRBV27,NA,once,TGTGCCAGCAGCAACGGTATGAACACTGAAGCTTTCTTT,CASSNGMNTEAFF